Presented here are 3 T cell receptor beta chains from one specimen sequenced in a study of vaccination effects on CD4 cells after COVID-19. These receptors have no identified antigens. Expansion with viral peptide pools was applied to antigen-specific CD4+ T cells by the ViraFEST assay prior to sequencing. Between days 10 and 11 of culture, CD4+ T cells were separated out. Vaccinated recipients, who were negative for nucleocapsid antibodies, had no history of SARS-CoV-2 infection. Produced via immunoSEQ multiplex PCR; TCRdb's table is partial and in-frame only. The sample has 74,000 or so clones, 80% seen once; the top ten hold more than 10%. Sequenced here: CD4+ T cells from PBMCs cultured with SARS-CoV-2 spike peptides, sampled before COVID-19 vaccination. These receptors originate from a human donor who received a COVID-19 vaccine.

The chain links TRBV7-3 to TRBJ2-6, with TRBD1 as a possible D gene (6 bases). The CDR3 runs 16 residues. V was clipped by 3 bases and J by 2 bases, with 11 bases between them. Germline assignment: CDR1 SGHTA and CDR2 FQGTGA. The DNA for the CDR3 is TGTGCCAGCAGCTTGGACAGCCGACCTGGGGCCAACGTCCTGACTTTC. This encodes CASSLDSRPGANVLTF.

The chain has TRBV6-5 and TRBJ2-5, with D perhaps TRBD2 (6 bases). CDR3 length: 14 amino acids. V was trimmed by 6 bases and J by 5 bases, leaving 16 bases between them. The germline V gene encodes CDR1 MNHEY and CDR2 SVGAGI. This CDR3 reads CASRNPRGTETQYF. In nucleotides, the CDR3 is TGTGCCAGCAGGAATCCACGGGGGACGGAGACCCAGTACTTC.

The V and J genes are TRBV13 and TRBJ1-3; D not certain. This CDR3 spans 16 amino acids. V shed 2 bases and J shed 0 bases, with 11 bases lying between them. The germline CDR1 and CDR2 sequences are PRHDT and FYEKMQ (reference sequence). CDR3 nucleotides: TGTGCCAGCAGCTTAAACAGATTCAACTCTGGAAACACCATATATTTT. This translates into CASSLNRFNSGNTIYF.